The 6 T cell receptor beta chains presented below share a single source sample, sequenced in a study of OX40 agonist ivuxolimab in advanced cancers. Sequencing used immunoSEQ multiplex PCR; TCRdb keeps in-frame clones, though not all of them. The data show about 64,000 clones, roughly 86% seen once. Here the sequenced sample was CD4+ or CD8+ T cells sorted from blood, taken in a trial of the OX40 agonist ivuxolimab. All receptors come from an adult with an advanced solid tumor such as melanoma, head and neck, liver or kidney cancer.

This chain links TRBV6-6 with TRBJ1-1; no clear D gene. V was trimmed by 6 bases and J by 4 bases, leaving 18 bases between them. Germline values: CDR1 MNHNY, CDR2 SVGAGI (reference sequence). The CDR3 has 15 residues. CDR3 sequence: CASSLTGLMGTEAFF. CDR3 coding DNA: TGTGCCAGCAGCCTTACGGGTCTTATGGGCACTGAAGCTTTCTTT.

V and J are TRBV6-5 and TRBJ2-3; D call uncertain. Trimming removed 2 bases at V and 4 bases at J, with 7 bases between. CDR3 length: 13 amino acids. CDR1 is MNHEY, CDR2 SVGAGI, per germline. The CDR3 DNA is TGTGCCAGCAGTTACGGGTCCCCAGATACGCAGTATTTT. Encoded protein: CASSYGSPDTQYF.

In DNA form, the CDR3 reads TGTGCCAGCAAAACCGGACAGGTATATGGCTACACCTTC. Protein sequence: CASKTGQVYGYTF. This rearrangement joins TRBV6-5 to TRBJ1-2, with 7 bases matching TRBD1. The length of the CDR3 is 13 residues. CDR1 and CDR2 (germline): MNHEY, SVGAGI. V lost 7 bases, J lost 5 bases, and 7 bases stayed unmatched.

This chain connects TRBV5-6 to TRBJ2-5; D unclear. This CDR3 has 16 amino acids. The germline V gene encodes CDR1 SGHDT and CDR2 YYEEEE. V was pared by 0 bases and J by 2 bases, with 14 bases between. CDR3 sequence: CASSLVAGKLQETQYF. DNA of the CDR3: TGTGCCAGCAGCTTGGTGGCAGGAAAATTGCAAGAGACCCAGTACTTC.

The CDR3 DNA is TGTGCCAGCAGTTTAGAGACTAGCGGGAGCTGGACCGGGGAGCTGTTTTTT. Amino acid sequence: CASSLETSGSWTGELFF. The chain is built from TRBV27 and TRBJ2-2; 12 bases map to TRBD2. Germline values: CDR1 MNHEY, CDR2 SMNVEV (reference sequence). With V trimmed by 2 bases and J by 5 bases, 6 bases remained unmatched. There are 17 residues in the CDR3.

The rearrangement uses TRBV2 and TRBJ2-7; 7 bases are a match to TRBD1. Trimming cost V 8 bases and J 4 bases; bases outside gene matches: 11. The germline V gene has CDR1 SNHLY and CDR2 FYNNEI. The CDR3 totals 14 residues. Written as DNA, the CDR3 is TGTGCCAGCCTCCGGGCAGGGGGTCCGTACGAGCAGTACTTC. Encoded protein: CASLRAGGPYEQYF.